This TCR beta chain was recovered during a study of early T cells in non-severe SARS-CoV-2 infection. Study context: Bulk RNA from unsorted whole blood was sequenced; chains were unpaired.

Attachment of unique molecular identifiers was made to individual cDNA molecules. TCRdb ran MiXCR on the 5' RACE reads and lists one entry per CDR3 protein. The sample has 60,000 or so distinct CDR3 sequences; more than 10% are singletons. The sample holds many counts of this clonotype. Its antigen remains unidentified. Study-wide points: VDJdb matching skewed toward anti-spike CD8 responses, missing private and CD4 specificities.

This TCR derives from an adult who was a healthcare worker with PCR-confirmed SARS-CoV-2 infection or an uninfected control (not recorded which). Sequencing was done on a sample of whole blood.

CDR3 bases: TGTGCCAGCAGCCACCGGGACAGGGGTGCAGATACGCAGTATTTT. It translates to CASSHRDRGADTQYF. The chain combines TRBV7-9 with TRBJ2-3, with TRBD1 identical over 10 bases. V lost 5 bases to trimming and J lost 4 bases; unmatched junction nucleotides: 6. This CDR3 has 15 residues. The V gene's germline CDR1 is SEHNR and CDR2 FQNEAQ (reference sequence).